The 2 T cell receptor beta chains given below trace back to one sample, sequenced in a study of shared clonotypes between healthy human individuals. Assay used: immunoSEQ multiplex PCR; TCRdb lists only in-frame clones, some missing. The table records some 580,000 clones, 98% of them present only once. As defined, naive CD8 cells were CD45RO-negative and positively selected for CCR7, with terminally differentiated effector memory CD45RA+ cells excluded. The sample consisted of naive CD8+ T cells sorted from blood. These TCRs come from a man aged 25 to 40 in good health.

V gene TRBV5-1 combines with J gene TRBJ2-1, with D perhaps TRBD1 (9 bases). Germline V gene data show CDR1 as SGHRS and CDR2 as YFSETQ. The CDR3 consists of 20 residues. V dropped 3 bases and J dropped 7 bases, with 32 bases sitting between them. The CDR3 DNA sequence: TGCGCCAGCAGCTCACCGGGACAGGGTATCCGCTCCAGCGGGAGTAATGAGCAGTTCTTC. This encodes CASSSPGQGIRSSGSNEQFF.

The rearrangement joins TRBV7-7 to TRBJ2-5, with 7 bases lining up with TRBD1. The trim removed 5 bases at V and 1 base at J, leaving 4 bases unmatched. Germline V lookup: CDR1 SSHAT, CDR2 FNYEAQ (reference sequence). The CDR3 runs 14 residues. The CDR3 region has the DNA TGTGCCAGCAGCCGACAGGGAATCCAAGAGACCCAGTACTTC. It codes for CASSRQGIQETQYF.